This TCR beta chain was documented in a study of T cell changes during pregnancy in multiple sclerosis. Using immunoSEQ multiplex PCR, the repertoire was profiled, and TCRdb retains in-frame clones only, with some absent. The sample has about 130,000 clones; 90% to 96% are singletons. This material consisted of peripheral blood, taken after pregnancy. The sequence derives from a female donor with multiple sclerosis, enrolled in a pregnancy study.

CDR3 in DNA: TGCAGCGTCGGAACAGTGGTCGGACAGAAAATATCCTACAATGAGCAGTTCTTC. Translated: CSVGTVVGQKISYNEQFF. This chain uses TRBV29-1 with TRBJ2-1; possibly TRBD1 for D (6 bases). V shed 6 bases and J shed 1 base, with 25 bases lying between them. CDR1 SQVTM and CDR2 ANQGSEA come from the germline V gene. This CDR3 region has 18 residues.